This TCR beta chain was observed in a study of cytomegalovirus exposure and HLA in healthy donors. PCR was performed using 60 Vbeta and 13 Jbeta primers. Using immunoSEQ multiplex PCR, the repertoire was profiled, and TCRdb retains in-frame clones only, with some absent. The sample carries about 190,000 clones, over 70% recorded once. The CDR3 runs 14 residues. V trimming: 8 bases; J trimming: 8 bases; junction bases outside the gene matches: 9. Germline CDR1 reads MNHEY; CDR2 reads SMNVEV (reference sequence). This receptor was taken from a man younger than 40 in good health and CMV-seronegative. The chain combines TRBV27 with TRBJ1-2, with TRBD1 matching over 12 bases. Sequences were obtained from PBMCs. CDR3 DNA sequence: TGTGCCAGCGGGGAGGGACAGGGGGCATGGGGCTACACCTTC. Encoded protein: CASGEGQGAWGYTF.